The entry below gives a single T cell receptor beta chain sequence along with its context. With 4 bases clipped from V and 5 bases from J, the junction kept 8 bases outside the gene matches. Germline V CDR1 and CDR2: SEHNR, FQNEAQ (reference sequence). The CDR3 runs 15 residues. The TCR beta repertoire was assessed by survey-level immunoSEQ sequencing. Using immunoSEQ multiplex PCR, the repertoire was profiled, and TCRdb retains in-frame clones only, with some absent. The sample lists under 65,000 clones, approximately 95% occurring once. Material for sequencing was PBMCs. This sequence was found in a middle-aged man with rheumatoid arthritis. The chain is built from TRBV7-9 and TRBJ1-5; 7 bases align to TRBD1. CDR3 residues: CASSSKTGKDQPQHF. CDR3 DNA: TGTGCCAGCAGCTCTAAGACAGGGAAAGATCAGCCCCAGCATTTT.